The clone carrying this TCR beta chain was picked up a small number of times. What it binds is not known. The data were produced by immunoSEQ multiplex PCR, yet TCRdb's version contains in-frame clones alone and is incomplete. In the table there are approximately 50,000 clones, roughly nine tenths of which are singletons. The sample originates from a study of Tregs in tolerant kidney transplant recipients. Overall study findings and caveats: In tolerant patients, donor-specific Tregs outgrew total Tregs, suggesting antigen-driven expansion.

Trimming cost V 2 bases and J 6 bases, with 15 bases left between them. This CDR3 spans 15 amino acids. Germline CDR1 and CDR2: SGHVS and FNYEAQ. Related graft donors supplied nonmyeloablative bone marrow transplants, and mixed chimerism was transient. The source is a human patient who received a combined kidney and bone marrow transplant. Some T cells may possibly be graft donor cells. This chain connects TRBV7-6 to TRBJ2-3, with D hard to call. Sample: CD8+ T cells from blood (PBMCs), taken 24 months after the transplant. The CDR3 here is CASSLLYARPDTQYF. The CDR3 nucleotides are TGTGCCAGCAGCTTACTCTACGCGCGCCCGGATACGCAGTATTTT. The full variable domain, in which reference TRBV7-6 and TRBJ2-3 provide the parts outside the CDR3, is GAGVSQSPRYKVTKRGQDVALRCDPISGHVSLYWYRQALGQGPEFLTYFNYEAQQDKSGLPNDRFSAERPEGSISTLTIQRTEQRDSAMYRCASSLLYARPDTQYFGPGTRLTVL.